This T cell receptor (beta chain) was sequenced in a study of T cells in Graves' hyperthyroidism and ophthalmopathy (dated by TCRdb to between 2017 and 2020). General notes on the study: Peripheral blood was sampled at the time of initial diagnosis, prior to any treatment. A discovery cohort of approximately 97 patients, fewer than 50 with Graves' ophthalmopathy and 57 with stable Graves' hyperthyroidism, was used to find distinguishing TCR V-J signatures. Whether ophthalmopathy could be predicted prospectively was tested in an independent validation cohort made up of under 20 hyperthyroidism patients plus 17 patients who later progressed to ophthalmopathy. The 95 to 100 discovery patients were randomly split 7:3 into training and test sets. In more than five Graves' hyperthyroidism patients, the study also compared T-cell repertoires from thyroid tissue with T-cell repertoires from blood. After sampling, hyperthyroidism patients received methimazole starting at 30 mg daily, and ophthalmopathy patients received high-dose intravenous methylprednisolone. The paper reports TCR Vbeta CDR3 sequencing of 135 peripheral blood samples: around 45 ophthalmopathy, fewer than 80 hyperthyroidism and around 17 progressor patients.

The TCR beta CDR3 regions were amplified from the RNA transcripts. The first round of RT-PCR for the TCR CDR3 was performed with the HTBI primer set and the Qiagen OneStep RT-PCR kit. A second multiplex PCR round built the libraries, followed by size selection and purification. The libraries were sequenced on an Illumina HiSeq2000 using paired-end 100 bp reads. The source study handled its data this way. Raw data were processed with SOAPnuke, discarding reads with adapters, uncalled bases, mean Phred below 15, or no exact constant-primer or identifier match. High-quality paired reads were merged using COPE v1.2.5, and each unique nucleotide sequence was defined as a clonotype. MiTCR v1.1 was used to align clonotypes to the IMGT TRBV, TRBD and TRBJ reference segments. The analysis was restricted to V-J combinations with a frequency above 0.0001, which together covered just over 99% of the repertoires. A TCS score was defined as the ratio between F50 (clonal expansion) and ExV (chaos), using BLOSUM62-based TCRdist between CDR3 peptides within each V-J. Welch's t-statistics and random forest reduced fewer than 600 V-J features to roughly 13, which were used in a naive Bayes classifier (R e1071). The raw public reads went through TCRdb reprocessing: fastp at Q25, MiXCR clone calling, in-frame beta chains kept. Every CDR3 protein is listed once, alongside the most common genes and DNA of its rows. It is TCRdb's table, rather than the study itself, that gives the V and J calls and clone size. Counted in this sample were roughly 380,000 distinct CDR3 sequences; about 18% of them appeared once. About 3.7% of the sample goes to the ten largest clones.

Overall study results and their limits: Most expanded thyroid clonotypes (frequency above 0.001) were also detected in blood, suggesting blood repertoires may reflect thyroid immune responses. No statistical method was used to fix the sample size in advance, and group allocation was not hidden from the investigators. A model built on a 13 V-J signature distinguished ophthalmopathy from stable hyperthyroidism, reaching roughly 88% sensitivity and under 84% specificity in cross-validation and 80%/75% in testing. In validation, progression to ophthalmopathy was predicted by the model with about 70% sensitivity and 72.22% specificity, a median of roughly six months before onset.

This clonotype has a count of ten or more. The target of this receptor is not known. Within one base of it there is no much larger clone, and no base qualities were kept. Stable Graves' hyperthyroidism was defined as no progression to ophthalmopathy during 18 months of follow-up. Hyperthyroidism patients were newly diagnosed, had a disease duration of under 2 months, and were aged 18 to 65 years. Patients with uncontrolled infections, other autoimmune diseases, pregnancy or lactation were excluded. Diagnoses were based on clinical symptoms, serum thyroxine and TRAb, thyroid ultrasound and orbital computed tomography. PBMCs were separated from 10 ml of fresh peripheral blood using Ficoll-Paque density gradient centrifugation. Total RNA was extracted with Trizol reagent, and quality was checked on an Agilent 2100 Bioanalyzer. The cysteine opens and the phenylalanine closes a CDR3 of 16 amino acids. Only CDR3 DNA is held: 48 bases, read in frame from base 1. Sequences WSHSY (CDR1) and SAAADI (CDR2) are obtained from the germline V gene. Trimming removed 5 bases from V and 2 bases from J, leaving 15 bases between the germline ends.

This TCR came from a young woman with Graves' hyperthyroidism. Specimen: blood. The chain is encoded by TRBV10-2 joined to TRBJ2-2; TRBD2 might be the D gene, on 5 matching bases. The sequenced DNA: TGCGCCAGCAGTAGACTTTCTAGCAAAAACACCGGGGAGCTGTTTTTT. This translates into CASSRLSSKNTGELFF.